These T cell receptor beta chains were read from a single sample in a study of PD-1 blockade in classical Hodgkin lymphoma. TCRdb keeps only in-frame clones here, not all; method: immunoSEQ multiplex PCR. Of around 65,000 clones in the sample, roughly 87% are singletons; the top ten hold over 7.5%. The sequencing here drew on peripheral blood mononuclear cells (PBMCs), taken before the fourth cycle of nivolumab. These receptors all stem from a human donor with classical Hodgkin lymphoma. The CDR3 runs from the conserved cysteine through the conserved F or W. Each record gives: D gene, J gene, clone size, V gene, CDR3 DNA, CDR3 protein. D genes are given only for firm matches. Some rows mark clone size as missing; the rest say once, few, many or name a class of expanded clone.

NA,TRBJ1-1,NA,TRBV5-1,TGCGCCAGCAGCTTGCCCAGTTGGGGGAACACTGAAGCTTTCTTT,CASSLPSWGNTEAFF
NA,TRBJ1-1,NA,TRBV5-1,TGCGCCAGCAGCTTGGGCAGGGAAGCTTTCTTT,CASSLGREAFF
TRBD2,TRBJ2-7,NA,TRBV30,TGTGCCTGGAGTGTACTAGCGGGGAATAGCGAGCAGTACTTC,CAWSVLAGNSEQYF
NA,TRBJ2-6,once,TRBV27,TGTGCCAGCAGTTCCTGGACAGACCCCTCTGGGGCCAACGTCCTGACTTTC,CASSSWTDPSGANVLTF
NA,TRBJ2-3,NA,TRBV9,TGTGCCAGCAGCGTAGAGGTAGATACGCAGTATTTT,CASSVEVDTQYF
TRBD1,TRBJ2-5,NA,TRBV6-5,TGTGCCAGCAGTTACTCAGGGGGCCAACAAGAGACCCAGTACTTC,CASSYSGGQQETQYF
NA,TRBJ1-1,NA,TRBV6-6,TGTGCCAGCAGTTACGGGGGCAGCGAGAACACTGAAGCTTTCTTT,CASSYGGSENTEAFF
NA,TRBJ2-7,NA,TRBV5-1,TGCGCCAGCAGCTTGGAAGGGTACCCCTACGAGCAGTACTTC,CASSLEGYPYEQYF
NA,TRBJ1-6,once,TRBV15,TGTGCCACCAGCAGGGACGGACAGACGCGCCCTTCACCCCTCCACTTT,CATSRDGQTRPSPLHF
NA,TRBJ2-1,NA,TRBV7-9,TGTGCCAGCAGCTTAGCCTCGATCGGGACATCGGATGAGCAGTTCTTC,CASSLASIGTSDEQFF
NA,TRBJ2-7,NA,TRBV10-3,TGTGCCATCAGACAATTAGACGAGCAGTACTTC,CAIRQLDEQYF
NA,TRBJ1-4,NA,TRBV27,TGTGCCAGCAGTTTAGCGAGAGGTGAAAAACTGTTTTTT,CASSLARGEKLFF
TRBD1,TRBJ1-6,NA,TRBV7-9,TGTGCCAGCAGATCCAGACAGGGAGGATCACCCCTCCACTTT,CASRSRQGGSPLHF
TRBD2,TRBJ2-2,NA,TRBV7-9,TGTGCCAGCAGCTGGGGCGGTCTAGCGGGGGCCCTAAACACCGGGGAGCTGTTTTTT,CASSWGGLAGALNTGELFF
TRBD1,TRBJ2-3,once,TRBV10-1,TGCGCCAGCAGCTTAGCTCAGGGGGCGCCCGGAGATACGCAGTATTTT,CASSLAQGAPGDTQYF
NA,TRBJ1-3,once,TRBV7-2,TGTGCCAGCAGCTTAGTTGGCGGGGCCGCTGGAAACACCATATATTTT,CASSLVGGAAGNTIYF
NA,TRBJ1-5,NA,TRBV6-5,TGTGCCAGCAGTTACTCGGACAGAGACAATCAGCCCCAGCATTTT,CASSYSDRDNQPQHF
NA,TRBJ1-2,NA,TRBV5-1,TGCGCCAGCAGTTGGGACGGGGCTGGCTACACCTTC,CASSWDGAGYTF
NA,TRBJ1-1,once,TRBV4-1,TGCGCCAGCAGCCATCTCCCGGGACGGATGAACACTGAAGCTTTCTTT,CASSHLPGRMNTEAFF
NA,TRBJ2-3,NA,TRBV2,TGTGCCAGCAGTGAGCCCAGCGCGAACACAGATACGCAGTATTTT,CASSEPSANTDTQYF
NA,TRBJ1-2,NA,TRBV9,TGTGCCAGCAGCCCCAAGACAGGAAACTATGGCTACACCTTC,CASSPKTGNYGYTF
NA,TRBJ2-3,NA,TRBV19,TGTGCCGCATCGCGGGGCACAGATACGCAGTATTTT,CAASRGTDTQYF
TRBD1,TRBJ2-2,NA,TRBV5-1,TGCGCCAGCCGGGACAGGGGGGTCGGGGAGCTGTTTTTT,CASRDRGVGELFF
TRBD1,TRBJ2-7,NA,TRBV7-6,TGTGCCAGCAGCCCCCGCCCGGGACAGCCGTCCGAGCAGTACTTC,CASSPRPGQPSEQYF
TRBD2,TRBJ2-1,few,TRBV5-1,TGCGCCAGCAGCTTGGTGGGTAGCGGGGTATCCAATGAGCAGTTCTTC,CASSLVGSGVSNEQFF
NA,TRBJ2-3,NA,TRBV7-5,TGTGCCAGAAGCTTAGCACTAGCGGGGGGCTCAGATACGCAGTATTTT,CARSLALAGGSDTQYF
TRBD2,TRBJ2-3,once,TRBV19,TGTGCCAGTAGTTTAGGACTAGCGGGGAGGCTCACAGATACGCAGTATTTT,CASSLGLAGRLTDTQYF
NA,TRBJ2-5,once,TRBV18,TGTGCCAGCTCACCAGAGGGAGAGACCCAGTACTTC,CASSPEGETQYF
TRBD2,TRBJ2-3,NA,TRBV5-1,TGCGCCAGCAGCTTGGCGGGGGGTAGCTCAGATACGCAGTATTTT,CASSLAGGSSDTQYF
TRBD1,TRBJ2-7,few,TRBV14,TGTGCCAGCAGCCAAGGTGGGACAGGAGCAGCTTACGAGCAGTACTTC,CASSQGGTGAAYEQYF
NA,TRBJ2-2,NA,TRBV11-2,TGTGCCAGCAGCGGTGGCCTAATTGGCACCGGGGAGCTGTTTTTT,CASSGGLIGTGELFF